The next 17 T cell receptor beta chains were all read from a single sample in a study of CD8+ T cells in alopecia areata (dated 2018 in TCRdb). The library was built by means of the immunoSEQ multiplex PCR assay. To provide template for TCR sequencing, every sample had RNA extracted and reverse transcribed into cDNA. Entries here come from immuneACCESS through TCRdb and include only in-frame sequences with V and J called. Some clones fail to appear in such tables; in the studies checked, an unresolved V gene covers under half of the shortfall, and the cause of the remainder is unknown. Counted in this sample were more than 200,000 clones; over 40% of them appeared once. The ten largest make up roughly 2.8% of the sample. The intended sense of this specimen's treatment or condition label: oral pan-JAK inhibitor, 5-10 mg twice daily. The sample consisted of CD4+ T cells sorted from blood, taken around week 36, from a patient treated with tofacitinib. The receptors stem from a human donor with alopecia areata.

Many counts were recorded for this clone. V gene TRBV28 combines with J gene TRBJ1-1; no firm D call. The CDR3 has 14 amino acids. Germline V gene sequence: CDR1 MDHEN, CDR2 SYDVKM. With 2 bases removed from V and 0 bases from J, the gap between germline ends came to 7 bases. The CDR3 DNA reads TGTGCCAGCAGTTTAGGGCAGTTGAACACTGAAGCTTTCTTT. Protein: CASSLGQLNTEAFF. Full variable domain (outside the CDR3, taken from reference TRBV28 and TRBJ1-1): DVKVTQSSRYLVKRTGEKVFLECVQDMDHENMFWYRQDPGLGLRLIYFSYDVKMKEKGDIPEGYSVSREKKERFSLILESASTNQTSMYLCASSLGQLNTEAFFGQGTRLTVV.

A few counts support this clone. V usage is TRBV19 and J usage is TRBJ2-7; 8 nucleotides match TRBD2. CDR3 length: 15 residues. Germline lookup yields CDR1 LNHDA and CDR2 SQIVND (reference sequence). V gave up 6 bases and J gave up 4 bases; unmatched junction bases: 11. CDR3 sequence: CASRRKREIGYEQYF. The CDR3, as DNA: TGTGCCAGTAGGAGAAAGCGGGAGATCGGTTACGAGCAGTACTTC. Based on the CDR3 plus reference TRBV19 and TRBJ2-7, the full variable domain is DGGITQSPKYLFRKEGQNVTLSCEQNLNHDAMYWYRQDPGQGLRLIYYSQIVNDFQKGDIAEGYSVSREKKESFPLTVTSAQKNPTAFYLCASRRKREIGYEQYFGPGTRLTVT.

This clone was recorded once. The chain is built from TRBV29-1 and TRBJ2-7; D not resolved. The germline V gene has CDR1 SQVTM and CDR2 ANQGSEA. V was clipped by 4 bases and J by 3 bases, with 34 bases between them. This CDR3 comprises 20 residues. As DNA, the CDR3 is TGCAGCGTTGTTGGGTTGGATAACGTTGTGGCTCCCAAACGGGTCTACGAGCAGTACTTC. It encodes CSVVGLDNVVAPKRVYEQYF.

In its sample, this clone was seen a few times. V gene TRBV2 combines with J gene TRBJ2-3; 8 nucleotides align to TRBD1. The V segment lost 6 bases and the J segment 2 bases; nucleotides outside the gene matches: 7. The CDR3 runs to 15 residues. Germline CDR1 is SNHLY and CDR2 is FYNNEI. DNA for the CDR3: TGTGCCAGCAGGGTCGGACAGGGCCCCACAGATACGCAGTATTTT. It translates to CASRVGQGPTDTQYF.

The chain uses TRBV5-1 and TRBJ1-2; D perhaps matches TRBD1 (5 bases). CDR1 and CDR2 from the germline V gene are SGHRS and YFSETQ. The CDR3 spans 15 residues. Trimming took 0 bases from V and 7 from J, leaving 16 bases between them. The CDR3 nucleotides are TGCGCCAGCAGCTTGGTGGTAGACAGCGGCGTTGGCTACACCTTC. This translates into CASSLVVDSGVGYTF. Supplemented by reference TRBV5-1 and TRBJ1-2, the full variable domain reads KAGVTQTPRYLIKTRGQQVTLSCSPISGHRSVSWYQQTPGQGLQFLFEYFSETQRNKGNFPGRFSGRQFSNSRSEMNVSTLELGDSALYLCASSLVVDSGVGYTFGSGTRLTVV.

The J gene is TRBJ2-5, the V gene TRBV28, with 11 bases that match TRBD2. V dropped 1 base and J dropped 5; count of bases not matched to a gene: 0. The CDR3 contains 14 residues. Germline CDR1 MDHEN, CDR2 SYDVKM. As DNA, the CDR3 is TGTGCCAGCAGTTTATCTAGCGGGAGGGAGACCCAGTACTTC. Translated: CASSLSSGRETQYF.

The genes are TRBV25-1 and TRBJ1-2; D is undetermined. Trimming removed 3 bases at V and 2 bases at J, with 10 bases between. Germline CDR1 reads MGHDK; CDR2 reads SYGVNS. The length of the CDR3 is 14 residues. CDR3 amino acids: CASSDAGLNYGYTF. In DNA form, the CDR3 reads TGTGCCAGCAGTGACGCTGGCCTAAACTATGGCTACACCTTC.

This clone was counted between two and nine times. This chain connects TRBV4-1 to TRBJ1-2, with D possibly being TRBD1 (5 bases). CDR1 is MGHRA, CDR2 YSYEKL, per germline. V was clipped by 0 bases and J by 2 bases, with 13 bases between them. This CDR3 spans 16 amino acids. This CDR3 is CASSQEVGGANYGYTF. For the CDR3, the DNA is TGCGCCAGCAGCCAAGAGGTAGGAGGGGCGAACTATGGCTACACCTTC.

The rearrangement links TRBV30 to TRBJ2-1, with 9 bases matching TRBD2. The CDR3 contains 14 residues. Germline values: CDR1 GTSNPN, CDR2 SVGIG (reference sequence). V lost 0 bases and J lost 9; bases outside the gene matches: 6. This CDR3 reads CAWSVLAGAGEQFF. CDR3 nucleotides: TGTGCCTGGAGTGTATTAGCGGGAGCGGGTGAGCAGTTCTTC.

This clone was counted only a few times. The V and J genes are TRBV4-1 and TRBJ2-5; D remains ambiguous. Germline V lookup: CDR1 MGHRA, CDR2 YSYEKL. The length of the CDR3 is 15 residues. Trimming stripped 0 bases from V and 2 bases from J, with 10 bases between. CDR3 DNA sequence: TGCGCCAGCAGCCAAGACCAACTTATACAAGAGACCCAGTACTTC. Encoded protein: CASSQDQLIQETQYF.

A few counts support this clone. The chain employs TRBV7-2 and TRBJ2-1, with 11 bases lining up with TRBD2. The CDR3 covers 16 residues. V lost 3 bases and J lost 5; bases outside the gene matches: 6. Looked up from germline, CDR1 is SGHTA and CDR2 is FQGNSA. CDR3 coding DNA: TGTGCCAGCAGCTTCGGGACTAGCGGAGCTAACAATGAGCAGTTCTTC. It specifies CASSFGTSGANNEQFF.

The chain joins TRBV20-1 to TRBJ1-1; D unresolved. The CDR3 has 11 residues. Trimming left V 5 bases short and J 3 bases short, with 7 bases between. CDR1 and CDR2 from the germline V gene are DFQATT and SNEGSKA (reference sequence). The CDR3 sequence is CSAAVDTEAFF. CDR3 DNA sequence: TGCAGTGCTGCAGTGGACACTGAAGCTTTCTTT.

The chain recombines TRBV7-9 with TRBJ2-3, with a tentative D call TRBD1 (6 bases). This CDR3 region has 11 residues. The ends were cut back, 5 bases at V and 10 bases at J, with 10 bases in the middle. The germline V gene has CDR1 SEHNR and CDR2 FQNEAQ (reference sequence). The CDR3 spells CASSQQGSQYF. The CDR3 DNA reads TGTGCCAGCAGCCAACAGGGATCGCAGTATTTT.

This clone was counted only a few times. This sequence joins TRBV18 and TRBJ2-5, with D possibly matching TRBD1 (6 bases). Germline V CDR1 and CDR2: KGHSH, LQKENI. The V end lost 3 bases, the J end lost 1 base, and 9 bases lay between the germline ends. CDR3 size: 14 residues. The CDR3 loop is CASSPGQIQETQYF. The CDR3 DNA follows: TGTGCCAGCTCACCTGGACAGATCCAAGAGACCCAGTACTTC.

The rearrangement uses TRBV30 and TRBJ1-5; D gene uncertain. The V gene lost 2 bases and the J gene lost 5 bases, with 10 bases spanning the gap. The length of the CDR3 is 13 residues. Looked up from germline, CDR1 is GTSNPN and CDR2 is SVGIG (reference sequence). The CDR3 reads CAWSYSGDQPQHF. Written as DNA, the CDR3 is TGTGCCTGGAGTTACAGCGGGGATCAGCCCCAGCATTTT.

The V call is TRBV25-1, the J call TRBJ1-2, with D unresolved. V was clipped by 6 bases and J by 8 bases, with 13 bases between them. There are 12 residues in the CDR3. CDR1 MGHDK and CDR2 SYGVNS come from the germline V gene. CDR3 sequence reads: CASRPSGGGYTF. CDR3 coding DNA: TGTGCCAGCAGACCGTCGGGTGGCGGCTACACCTTC.

V usage is TRBV2 and J usage is TRBJ1-3, with D tentatively TRBD1 (6 bases). The germline V gene has CDR1 SNHLY and CDR2 FYNNEI. The CDR3 covers 14 residues. Trimming took off 8 bases at V and 0 bases at J, with 11 bases between the two ends. DNA of the CDR3: TGTGCCAGCGGGCAGGGGATCTCTGGAAACACCATATATTTT. Its translation: CASGQGISGNTIYF. The full variable domain, completed using reference TRBV2 and TRBJ1-3, is EPEVTQTPSHQVTQMGQEVILRCVPISNHLYFYWYRQILGQKVEFLVSFYNNEISEKSEIFDDQFSVERPDGSNFTLKIRSTKLEDSAMYFCASGQGISGNTIYFGEGSWLTVV.